This record covers a single TCR beta chain. TCRdb's copy holds only in-frame clones and misses some; the assay was immunoSEQ multiplex PCR. Of approximately 190,000 clones in the sample, about four fifths were seen once. This specimen belongs to a study of blood T cell repertoires in COVID-19. The wider study: PBMCs, B-cell-depleted T cells, or T cells were the source of the cDNA or gDNA that made up the material.

V was clipped by 3 bases and J by 5 bases; unmatched bases: 7. Germline assignment: CDR1 MNHNS and CDR2 SASEGT. The CDR3 has 15 amino acids. Source material: peripheral blood. The receptor comes from a man in his sixties with acute or convalescent COVID-19. The chain joins TRBV6-1 to TRBJ2-5; TRBD2 aligns across 9 bases. The CDR3 DNA reads as TGTGCCAGCAGTGAGCGGGGGGGGTGGTCGGAGACCCAGTACTTC. Encoded protein: CASSERGGWSETQYF.